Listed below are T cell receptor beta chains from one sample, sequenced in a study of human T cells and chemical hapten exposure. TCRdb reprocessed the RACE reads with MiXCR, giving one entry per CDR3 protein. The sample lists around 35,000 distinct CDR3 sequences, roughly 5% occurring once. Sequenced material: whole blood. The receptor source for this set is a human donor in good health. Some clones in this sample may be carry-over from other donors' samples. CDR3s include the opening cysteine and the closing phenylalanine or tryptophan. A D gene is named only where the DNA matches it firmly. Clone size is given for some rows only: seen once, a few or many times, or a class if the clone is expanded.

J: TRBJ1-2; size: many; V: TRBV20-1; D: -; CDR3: CSALRQAGDGYTF; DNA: TGCAGTGCTCTACGACAGGCTGGGGATGGCTACACCTTC
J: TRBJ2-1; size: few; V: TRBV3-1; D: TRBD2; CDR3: CASSILADIYNEQFF; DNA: TGTGCCAGCAGCATACTAGCGGACATCTACAATGAGCAGTTCTTC
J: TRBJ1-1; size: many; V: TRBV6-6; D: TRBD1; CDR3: CASSYSGDSPWTEAFF; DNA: TGTGCCAGCAGTTACTCGGGGGACAGCCCTTGGACTGAAGCTTTCTTT
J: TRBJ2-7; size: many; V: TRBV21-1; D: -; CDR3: CASSPTSGSSQSSYEQYF; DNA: TGTGCCAGCAGCCCGACTAGCGGGAGCTCCCAAAGCTCCTACGAGCAGTACTTC
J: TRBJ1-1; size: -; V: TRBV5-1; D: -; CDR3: CASSPSTEYTEAFF; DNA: TGCGCCAGCAGCCCTTCGACAGAGTACACTGAAGCTTTCTTT
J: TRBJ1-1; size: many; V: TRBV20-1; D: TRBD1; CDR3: CSARSRLGTGGSNTEAFF; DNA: TGCAGTGCTAGATCTCGTCTCGGGACAGGGGGCTCCAACACTGAAGCTTTCTTT
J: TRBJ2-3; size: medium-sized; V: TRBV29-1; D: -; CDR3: CSVEWAFHRTDTQYF; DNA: TGCAGCGTCGAGTGGGCCTTCCATCGCACAGATACGCAGTATTTT
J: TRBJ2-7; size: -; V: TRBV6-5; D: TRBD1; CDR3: CASSSGQGRYEQYF; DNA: TGTGCCAGCAGTTCGGGACAGGGGCGCTACGAGCAGTACTTC
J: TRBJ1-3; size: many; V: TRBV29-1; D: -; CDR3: CSVEYFSGNTIYF; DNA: TGCAGCGTTGAATACTTCTCTGGAAACACCATATATTTT
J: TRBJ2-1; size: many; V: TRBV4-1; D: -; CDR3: CASSQSWGEAEQFF; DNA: TGCGCCAGCAGCCAATCCTGGGGGGAGGCTGAGCAGTTCTTC
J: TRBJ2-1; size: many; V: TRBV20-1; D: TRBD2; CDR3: CSARILTSVVDEQFF; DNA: TGCAGTGCTAGAATTTTGACTAGCGTAGTAGATGAGCAGTTCTTC
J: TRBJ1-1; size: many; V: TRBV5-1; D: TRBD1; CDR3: CASSLLQGDTEAFF; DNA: TGCGCCAGCAGCTTGCTACAGGGGGACACTGAAGCTTTCTTT
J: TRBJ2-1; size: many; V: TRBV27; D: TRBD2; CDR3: CASSFQWLSGGSYNEQFF; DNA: TGTGCCAGCAGTTTCCAATGGCTTAGCGGGGGCTCCTACAATGAGCAGTTCTTC
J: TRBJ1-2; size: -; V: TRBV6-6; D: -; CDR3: CASSYNEAVYGYTF; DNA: TGTGCCAGCAGTTACAACGAGGCAGTCTATGGCTACACCTTC
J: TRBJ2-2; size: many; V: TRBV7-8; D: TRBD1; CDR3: CASSKSRTGLNTGELFF; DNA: TGTGCCAGCAGCAAAAGCAGGACAGGGCTGAACACCGGGGAGCTGTTTTTT
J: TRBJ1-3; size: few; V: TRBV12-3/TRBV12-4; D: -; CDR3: CASSQLFSGNTIYF; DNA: TGTGCCAGCAGTCAGCTTTTCTCTGGAAACACCATATATTTT